This entry lists 8 T cell receptor beta chains sequenced from one sample in a study of T cells after somatic rescue of genetic block. Measured with immunoSEQ multiplex PCR; TCRdb has only the in-frame clones, and not every one. The table shows about 88,000 clones, with around 90% occurring only once. Sequenced material: peripheral blood mononuclear cells (PBMCs). These receptors all stem from a woman aged 18 to 35.

This chain joins TRBV18 and TRBJ2-5, with TRBD1 matching 7 bases. CDR1 is KGHSH, CDR2 LQKENI, per germline. The ends lost 4 bases at V and 0 bases at J; junction bases unmatched: 14. The CDR3 length is 18 residues. The CDR3 protein is CASSLDDTRTGYQETQYF. In DNA form, the CDR3 reads TGTGCCAGCTCACTAGACGACACAAGGACAGGATACCAAGAGACCCAGTACTTC.

The chain uses TRBV7-3 and TRBJ2-3; D gene ambiguous. Germline V gene data show CDR1 as SGHTA and CDR2 as FQGTGA. The CDR3 is 14 amino acids. Trimming removed 6 bases at V and 1 base at J, with 11 bases between. Here the CDR3 reads CASSRASGTDTQYF. The CDR3 coding sequence is TGTGCCAGCAGTAGGGCCTCGGGCACAGATACGCAGTATTTT.

The chain joins TRBV18 to TRBJ1-4; 10 bases agree with TRBD1. Germline V CDR1 and CDR2: KGHSH, LQKENI. The CDR3 length is 16 residues. V lost 3 bases and J lost 7; bases outside the gene matches: 8. The CDR3 nucleotides read TGTGCCAGCTCACCCGACCCCGGGACAGGGGCTGAAAAACTGTTTTTT. It yields the protein CASSPDPGTGAEKLFF.

This CDR3 is CASSPARHSYEQYF. The CDR3 DNA is TGTGCCAGCTCACCAGCGCGGCACTCCTACGAGCAGTACTTC. This chain joins TRBV18 and TRBJ2-7, with unresolved D. V gave up 2 bases and J gave up 0 bases, with 8 bases separating them. Germline CDR1 reads KGHSH; CDR2 reads LQKENI. This CDR3 comprises 14 residues.

This chain joins TRBV14 and TRBJ2-2; a weak D match, TRBD1 (6 bases). Germline-derived CDR1 and CDR2 are SGHDN and FVKESK. V was cut by 1 base and J by 1 base, with 16 bases left in between. The CDR3 covers 18 residues. CDR3 DNA sequence: TGTGCCAGCAGCCAAGGTCCAGGGGAATTGGTGAACACCGGGGAGCTGTTTTTT. Protein: CASSQGPGELVNTGELFF.

This rearrangement joins TRBV6-5 to TRBJ2-2; tentative D call: TRBD2 (7 bases). CDR3 length: 15 amino acids. Trimming left V 6 bases short and J 0 bases short, with 11 bases between. Per germline, CDR1 MNHEY and CDR2 SVGAGI. CDR3 loop: CASRTGGANTGELFF. The DNA for the CDR3 is TGTGCCAGCAGGACGGGGGGCGCGAACACCGGGGAGCTGTTTTTT.

The V and J genes are TRBV7-2 and TRBJ2-3; D not certain. This CDR3 has 11 amino acids. Germline V CDR1 and CDR2: SGHTA, FQGNSA. Deletions cut 6 bases from V and 2 bases from J, with 3 bases between. The DNA of the CDR3 is TGTGCCAGCAGTACCACAGATACGCAGTATTTT. Its translation is CASSTTDTQYF.

The chain is built from TRBV9 and TRBJ2-4; D may match TRBD1 or TRBD2 (5 bases each). CDR3 length: 14 residues. The V end lost 4 bases, the J end lost 9 bases, and 17 bases lay between the germline ends. From germline, CDR1 is SGDLS and CDR2 YYNGEE. Here the CDR3 reads CASSNSPGGGIQYF. The CDR3 nucleotides read TGTGCCAGCAGCAACTCCCCCGGTGGGGGCATTCAGTACTTC.